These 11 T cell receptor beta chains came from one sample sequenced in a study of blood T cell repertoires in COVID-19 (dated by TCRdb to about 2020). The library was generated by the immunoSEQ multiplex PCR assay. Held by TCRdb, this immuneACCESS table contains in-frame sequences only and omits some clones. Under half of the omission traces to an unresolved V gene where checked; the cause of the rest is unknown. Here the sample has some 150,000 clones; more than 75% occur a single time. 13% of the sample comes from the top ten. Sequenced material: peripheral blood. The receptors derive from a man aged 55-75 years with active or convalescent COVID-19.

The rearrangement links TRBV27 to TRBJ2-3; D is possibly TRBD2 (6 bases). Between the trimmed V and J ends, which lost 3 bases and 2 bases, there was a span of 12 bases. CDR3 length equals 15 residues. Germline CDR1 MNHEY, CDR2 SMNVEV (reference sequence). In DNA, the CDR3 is TGTGCCAGCAGTTTGTCAGGGAGGATCACAGATACGCAGTATTTT. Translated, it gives CASSLSGRITDTQYF.

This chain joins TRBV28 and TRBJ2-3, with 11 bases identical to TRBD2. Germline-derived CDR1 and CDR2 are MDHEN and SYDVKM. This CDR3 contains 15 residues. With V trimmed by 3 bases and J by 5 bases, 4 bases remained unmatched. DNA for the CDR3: TGTGCCAGCAGTTTTCTAGCGGGAGGAAAAGATACGCAGTATTTT. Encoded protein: CASSFLAGGKDTQYF.

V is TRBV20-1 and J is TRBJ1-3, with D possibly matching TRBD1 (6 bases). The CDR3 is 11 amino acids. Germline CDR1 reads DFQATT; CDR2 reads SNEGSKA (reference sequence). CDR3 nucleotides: TGCAGCGCAGGGGACGGAAACACCATATATTTT. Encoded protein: CSAGDGNTIYF.

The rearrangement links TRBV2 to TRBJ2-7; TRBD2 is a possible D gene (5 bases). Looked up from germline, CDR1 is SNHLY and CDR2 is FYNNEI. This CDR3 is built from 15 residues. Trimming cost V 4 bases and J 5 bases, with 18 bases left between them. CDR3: CASSVRGLPFNEQYF. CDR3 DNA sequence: TGTGCCAGCAGTGTCCGGGGTCTTCCTTTTAACGAGCAGTACTTC.

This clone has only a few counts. The CDR3 DNA reads as TGTGCCAGCAGTGAAGGCGGCGACTATGGCTACACCTTC. As protein: CASSEGGDYGYTF. V usage is TRBV2 and J usage is TRBJ1-2; D not resolved. The germline V gene encodes CDR1 SNHLY and CDR2 FYNNEI. The CDR3 spans 13 residues. V was cut by 1 base and J by 3 bases, with 6 bases left in between.

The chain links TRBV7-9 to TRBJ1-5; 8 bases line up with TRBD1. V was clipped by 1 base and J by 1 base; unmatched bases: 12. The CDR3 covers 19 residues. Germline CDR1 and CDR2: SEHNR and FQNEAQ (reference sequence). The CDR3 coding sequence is TGTGCCAGCAGCTTAGATGCGACAGGGGAATTGGGAAGCAATCAGCCCCAGCATTTT. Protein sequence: CASSLDATGELGSNQPQHF.

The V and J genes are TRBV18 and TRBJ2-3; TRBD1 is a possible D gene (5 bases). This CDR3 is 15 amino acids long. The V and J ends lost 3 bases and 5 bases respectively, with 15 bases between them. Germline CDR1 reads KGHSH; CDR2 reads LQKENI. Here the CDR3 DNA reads TGTGCCAGCTCACCCCCCTCTAGAAGGGGAGATACGCAGTATTTT. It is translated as CASSPPSRRGDTQYF.

The CDR3 spells CASSQGGNQPQHF. The DNA for the CDR3 is TGTGCCAGCAGTCAGGGGGGTAATCAGCCCCAGCATTTT. The rearrangement links TRBV7-8 to TRBJ1-5, with 7 bases that match TRBD1. The J segment lost 4 bases and the V segment lost 6 bases, leaving 3 bases of the junction unmatched. The germline gives CDR1 SGHVS, CDR2 FQNEAQ. The CDR3 is made up of 13 amino acids.

The CDR3 spells CASSLGTYSDTQYF. CDR3 in DNA: TGTGCCAGCAGCTTGGGGACTTATTCAGATACGCAGTATTTT. This chain connects TRBV5-5 to TRBJ2-3; maybe TRBD2 (5 bases). This CDR3 spans 14 amino acids. V was pared by 0 bases and J by 4 bases, with 9 bases between. The V gene's germline CDR1 is SGHKS and CDR2 YYEKEE (reference sequence).

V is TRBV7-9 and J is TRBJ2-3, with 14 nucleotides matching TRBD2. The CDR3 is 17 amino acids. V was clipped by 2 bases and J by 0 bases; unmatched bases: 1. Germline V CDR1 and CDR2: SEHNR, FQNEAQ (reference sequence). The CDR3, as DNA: TGTGCCAGCAGCTTAAGACTAGCGGGAGGGAGCACAGATACGCAGTATTTT. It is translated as CASSLRLAGGSTDTQYF.

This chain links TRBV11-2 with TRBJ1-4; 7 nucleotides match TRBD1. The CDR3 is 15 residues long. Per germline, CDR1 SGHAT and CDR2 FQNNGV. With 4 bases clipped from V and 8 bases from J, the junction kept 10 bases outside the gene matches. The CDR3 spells CASSSAGTAFEKLFF. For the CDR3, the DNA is TGTGCCAGCAGCTCGGCCGGGACAGCCTTCGAAAAACTGTTTTTT.